This T cell receptor (beta chain) appears in the sequencing data of a study of identical twins. Regarding the study as a whole: Part of the zero-insertion signal could reflect confounding by invariant MAIT and iNKT cells. Monozygotic twins shared more out-of-frame TCR alpha than recombination models predicted. Twins' surplus sharing was weaker for beta out-of-frame sequences.

This clonotype was seen many times. Its target is unknown. V lost 3 bases and J 2 bases, leaving 12 bases between the germline ends. Germline V gene data show CDR1 as LGHDT and CDR2 as YNNKEL (reference sequence). The CDR3 is 15 residues long. TCRdb ran MiXCR on the 5' RACE reads and lists one entry per CDR3 protein. The data show 690,000 or so distinct CDR3 sequences, about 9.4% seen once. The same sample was also studied in work on yellow fever vaccine responses in identical twins. That study adds: The authors reported partly convergent, partly personalized vaccine responses in identical twins.

Specimen: PBMCs. The receptor's source is a woman aged 18-35 years in good health. The genes are TRBV3-1 and TRBJ2-3; D may be TRBD2 (5 bases). As DNA, the CDR3 is TGTGCCAGCAGCCATGAGGGATCGATCACAGATACGCAGTATTTT. This gives the protein CASSHEGSITDTQYF.